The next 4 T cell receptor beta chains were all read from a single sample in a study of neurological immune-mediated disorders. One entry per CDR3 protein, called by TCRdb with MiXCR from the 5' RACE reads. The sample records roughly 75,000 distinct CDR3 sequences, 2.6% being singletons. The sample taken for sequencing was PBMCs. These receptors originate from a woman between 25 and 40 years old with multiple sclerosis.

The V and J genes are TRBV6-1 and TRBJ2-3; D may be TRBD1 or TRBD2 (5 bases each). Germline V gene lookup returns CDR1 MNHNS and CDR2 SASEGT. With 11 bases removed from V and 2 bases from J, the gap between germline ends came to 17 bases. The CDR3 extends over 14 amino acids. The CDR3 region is CASGTDPNTDTQYF. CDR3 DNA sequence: TGTGCCTCGGGGACGGACCCGAACACAGATACGCAGTATTTT.

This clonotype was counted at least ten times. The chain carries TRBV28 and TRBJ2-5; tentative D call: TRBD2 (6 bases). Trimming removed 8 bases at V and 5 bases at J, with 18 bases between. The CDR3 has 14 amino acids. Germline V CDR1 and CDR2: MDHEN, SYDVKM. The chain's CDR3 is CASGRAGWEETQYF. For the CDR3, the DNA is TGTGCCAGCGGGCGAGCGGGTTGGGAGGAGACCCAGTACTTC. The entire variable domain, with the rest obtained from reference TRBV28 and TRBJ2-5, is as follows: DVKVTQSSRYLVKRTGEKVFLECVQDMDHENMFWYRQDPGLGLRLIYFSYDVKMKEKGDIPEGYSVSREKKERFSLILESASTNQTSMYLCASGRAGWEETQYFGPGTRLLVL.

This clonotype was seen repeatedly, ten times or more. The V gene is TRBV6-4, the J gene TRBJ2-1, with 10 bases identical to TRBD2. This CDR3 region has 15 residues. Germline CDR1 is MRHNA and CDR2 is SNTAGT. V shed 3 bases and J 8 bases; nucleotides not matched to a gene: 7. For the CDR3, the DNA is TGTGCCAGCAGTGAAGCTAGCGGGAGCATCTATGAGCAGTTCTTC. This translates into CASSEASGSIYEQFF.

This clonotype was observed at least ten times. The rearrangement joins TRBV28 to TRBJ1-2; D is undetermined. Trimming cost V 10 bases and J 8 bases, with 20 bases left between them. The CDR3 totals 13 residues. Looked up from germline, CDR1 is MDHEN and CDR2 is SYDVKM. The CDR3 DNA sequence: TGTGCCACAGATAGTACCGCCGTTGGAGGCTACACCTTC. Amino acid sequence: CATDSTAVGGYTF.